The 6 T cell receptor beta chains presented below share a single source sample, sequenced in a study of blood T cell repertoires in COVID-19. TCRdb's copy holds only in-frame clones and misses some; the assay was immunoSEQ multiplex PCR. The top ten hold 2% to 3% of the sample, which has about 210,000 clones, 88% seen once. Sample: PBMCs or T cells enriched from blood (not recorded which). These receptors were taken from a woman aged 40-49 years with acute COVID-19.

The chain recombines TRBV6-4 with TRBJ2-5; D not resolved. The V gene lost 0 bases and the J gene lost 7 bases, with 9 bases spanning the gap. From germline, CDR1 is MRHNA and CDR2 SNTAGT. This CDR3 is built from 13 residues. The CDR3 region has the DNA TGTGCCAGCAGTGACTCGATCGGCGGGACCCAGTACTTC. Translation: CASSDSIGGTQYF.

The J gene is TRBJ2-2, the V gene TRBV5-4; TRBD2 might be the D (5 bases). CDR1 is SGHNT and CDR2 is YYREEE in the germline V gene (reference sequence). V lost 0 bases and J lost 1, with 7 bases in between. This CDR3 has 15 residues. The DNA of the CDR3 is TGTGCCAGCAGCTTGGAGAGGGAGAACACCGGGGAGCTGTTTTTT. Protein product: CASSLERENTGELFF.

This rearrangement joins TRBV27 to TRBJ2-2, with D possibly TRBD1 on 6 matching bases. V lost 6 bases to trimming and J lost 1 base, with 12 bases between them. The CDR3 loop spans 15 amino acids. Germline CDR1 MNHEY, CDR2 SMNVEV (reference sequence). CDR3 DNA sequence: TGTGCCAGCAGGGGGGCGACTGTGAACACCGGGGAGCTGTTTTTT. It encodes CASRGATVNTGELFF.

The chain couples TRBV9 to TRBJ1-2; 8 bases are shared with TRBD1. The germline V gene encodes CDR1 SGDLS and CDR2 YYNGEE. Germline trimming cut 3 bases from V and 5 bases from J; bases unmatched to any gene: 9. CDR3 length: 15 residues. CDR3 sequence reads: CASSARTGNIYGYTF. The CDR3 region has the DNA TGTGCCAGCAGCGCCAGGACAGGGAACATATATGGCTACACCTTC.

The chain carries TRBV5-1 and TRBJ2-3, with a tentative D call TRBD2 (6 bases). Germline-derived CDR1 and CDR2 are SGHRS and YFSETQ. V dropped 0 bases and J dropped 3 bases, with 8 bases sitting between them. The CDR3 covers 14 residues. CDR3 region: CASSLGLETDTQYF. CDR3 DNA sequence: TGCGCCAGCAGCTTGGGACTAGAGACAGATACGCAGTATTTT. The full variable domain, in which reference TRBV5-1 and TRBJ2-3 provide the parts outside the CDR3, is KAGVTQTPRYLIKTRGQQVTLSCSPISGHRSVSWYQQTPGQGLQFLFEYFSETQRNKGNFPGRFSGRQFSNSRSEMNVSTLELGDSALYLCASSLGLETDTQYFGPGTRLTVL.

The chain employs TRBV10-1 and TRBJ1-1, with TRBD1 as a possible D gene (5 bases). Germline V gene lookup returns CDR1 WNHNN and CDR2 SYGVQD (reference sequence). The CDR3 is 14 amino acids. The CDR3 nucleotides are TGCGCGATCAAACCGGGACTGCTGAACACTGAAGCTTTCTTT. This codes for CAIKPGLLNTEAFF.